A single sample gave rise to the 18 T cell receptor beta chains below, sequenced in a study of cytomegalovirus exposure and HLA in healthy donors. Use of 60 Vbeta and 13 Jbeta primers characterized the PCR. The assay was immunoSEQ multiplex PCR, and TCRdb's table has in-frame clones only and misses some. There are 140,000 or so clones in the sample; approximately 86% occur only once, and around 0.51% lies in the top ten. The source material was PBMCs. The receptors were gathered from a woman in her 40s in good health and CMV-seronegative.

This clone appeared a few times. This chain links TRBV2 with TRBJ2-3, with 10 bases identical to TRBD2. Germline values: CDR1 SNHLY, CDR2 FYNNEI. The CDR3 has 15 residues. With V trimmed by 7 bases and J by 6 bases, 10 bases remained unmatched. CDR3 protein: CASIRLAGEPDTQYF. CDR3 bases: TGTGCCAGCATACGCCTAGCGGGAGAGCCGGATACGCAGTATTTT.

The chain employs TRBV29-1 and TRBJ2-1, with D possibly being TRBD1 (6 bases). V lost 7 bases and J 2 bases, leaving 12 bases between the germline ends. This CDR3 region has 13 residues. Germline CDR1 SQVTM, CDR2 ANQGSEA. CDR3 loop: CSAHEGAYNEQFF. The DNA of the CDR3 is TGCAGCGCCCATGAGGGGGCCTACAATGAGCAGTTCTTC.

The rearrangement links TRBV27 to TRBJ2-3; TRBD1 matches 8 bases. This CDR3 has 14 amino acids. V shed 4 bases, J shed 2 bases, and the junction held 2 bases outside the gene matches. Per the germline V gene, CDR1 is MNHEY and CDR2 is SMNVEV (reference sequence). The CDR3 bases are TGTGCCAGCAGTTGGACAGGGACCACAGATACGCAGTATTTT. Its protein is CASSWTGTTDTQYF.

The chain carries TRBV6-5 and TRBJ2-2, with TRBD1 matching over 8 bases. The V segment lost 6 bases and the J segment 3 bases; nucleotides outside the gene matches: 6. CDR1 and CDR2 from the germline V gene are MNHEY and SVGAGI. This CDR3 is built from 15 residues. The CDR3 DNA sequence: TGTGCCAGCAGCGCCGGGACAGGTTACACCGGGGAGCTGTTTTTT. Its protein is CASSAGTGYTGELFF.

This chain joins TRBV6-5 and TRBJ2-1; D ambiguous. This CDR3 has 12 amino acids. Germline V CDR1 and CDR2: MNHEY, SVGAGI. Trimming removed 3 bases at V and 9 bases at J, with 9 bases between. CDR3 sequence reads: CASSYASGEQFF. DNA of the CDR3: TGTGCCAGCAGTTATGCATCGGGTGAGCAGTTCTTC.

The rearrangement links TRBV6-6 to TRBJ1-1, with D possibly being TRBD1 (5 bases). Germline V gives CDR1 MNHNY, CDR2 SVGAGI (reference sequence). The CDR3 is 16 residues long. Trimming removed 4 bases at V and 4 bases at J, with 19 bases between. The CDR3, as DNA: TGTGCCAGCAGTTGGGCGACTGGCAGGGTAGGCACTGAAGCTTTCTTT. Residues: CASSWATGRVGTEAFF.

The chain couples TRBV4-1 to TRBJ1-3; D remains ambiguous. V dropped 0 bases and J dropped 4 bases, with 13 bases sitting between them. The CDR3 is 16 amino acids. CDR1 and CDR2 (germline): MGHRA, YSYEKL. The CDR3 loop reads CASSQDPSGRGNTIYF. CDR3 nucleotides: TGCGCCAGCAGCCAAGATCCATCGGGTAGGGGAAACACCATATATTTT.

The J gene is TRBJ2-1, the V gene TRBV18; D is uncertain. The CDR3 totals 13 residues. CDR1 and CDR2 (germline): KGHSH, LQKENI. V was trimmed by 3 bases and J by 3 bases, leaving 6 bases between them. The CDR3 is CASSPGSYNEQFF. CDR3 nucleotides: TGTGCCAGCTCACCGGGCAGCTACAATGAGCAGTTCTTC.

This chain joins TRBV11-2 and TRBJ2-5, with 9 bases aligning to TRBD2. Germline V gene data show CDR1 as SGHAT and CDR2 as FQNNGV. The CDR3 has 14 amino acids. Unmatched junction bases numbered 9, after V lost 8 bases and J lost 5 bases. The CDR3 spells CASGSLAGSETQYF. The CDR3 DNA is TGTGCCAGCGGCAGTCTAGCGGGAAGTGAGACCCAGTACTTC.

The V gene is TRBV28, the J gene TRBJ1-2; D is undetermined. CDR1 MDHEN and CDR2 SYDVKM come from the germline V gene. The CDR3 runs to 15 residues. V was shortened by 2 bases and J by 5 bases, with 15 bases between the two germline ends. The CDR3 coding sequence is TGTGCCAGCAGTTTACGGTCAGGTACCACTTATGGCTACACCTTC. It yields the protein CASSLRSGTTYGYTF.

The chain employs TRBV6-5 and TRBJ2-5, with 8 bases aligning to TRBD2. Trimming took 0 bases from V and 4 from J; bases not matched to a gene: 4. Germline V gene lookup returns CDR1 MNHEY and CDR2 SVGAGI. The CDR3 loop spans 15 amino acids. The CDR3, as DNA: TGTGCCAGCAGTTACTCCGCTAGCGGGCCAGAGACCCAGTACTTC. Translated: CASSYSASGPETQYF.

The chain recombines TRBV13 with TRBJ2-3, with D possibly being TRBD1 (5 bases). The V and J ends lost 2 bases and 1 base respectively, with 10 bases between them. There are 15 residues in the CDR3. Germline assignment: CDR1 PRHDT and CDR2 FYEKMQ (reference sequence). The CDR3 DNA reads TGTGCCAGCAGCTTACAGTCAGGGCGCACAGATACGCAGTATTTT. As protein: CASSLQSGRTDTQYF.

V and J are TRBV10-2 and TRBJ1-2; no firm D call. The CDR3 loop spans 16 amino acids. Trimming removed 3 bases from V and 6 bases from J, with 20 bases in between. CDR1 and CDR2 (germline): WSHSY, SAAADI. The CDR3 DNA is TGCGCCAGCAGTGAAAGCCTACAGCTCCCCGTTAATGGCTACACCTTC. Its translation is CASSESLQLPVNGYTF.

The genes are TRBV27 and TRBJ2-7, with 7 nucleotides matching TRBD1. The V and J ends lost 5 bases and 4 bases, in that order; junction bases with no gene match: 5. The CDR3 is 13 amino acids. Germline CDR1 MNHEY, CDR2 SMNVEV (reference sequence). Here the CDR3 DNA reads TGTGCCAGCAGTATGACAGGGAGATACGAGCAGTACTTC. It translates to CASSMTGRYEQYF.

The chain links TRBV10-3 to TRBJ2-7; D is perhaps TRBD2 (6 bases). CDR1 and CDR2 (germline): ENHRY, SYGVKD. The CDR3 loop spans 11 amino acids. The germline V and J ends were trimmed by 10 bases and 5 bases, with 12 bases remaining between them. In DNA, the CDR3 is TGTGCCACGACGGGGGTCAACGAGCAGTACTTC. Protein product: CATTGVNEQYF.

This chain uses TRBV4-3 with TRBJ2-7, with 7 bases matching TRBD2. J lost 0 bases, V lost 6 bases, and 5 bases had no gene match. The germline CDR1 and CDR2 sequences are LGHNA and YSLEER. The length of the CDR3 is 14 residues. This chain's CDR3 is CASSSSGSSYEQYF. In nucleotides, the CDR3 is TGCGCCAGCAGTTCTAGCGGCTCCTCCTACGAGCAGTACTTC.

This chain links TRBV11-3 with TRBJ1-1; D is uncertain. The length of the CDR3 is 15 residues. V dropped 1 base and J dropped 4 bases, with 13 bases sitting between them. Germline V gene sequence: CDR1 SGHNT, CDR2 YENEEA. CDR3 DNA sequence: TGTGCCAGCAGCTTAGCTCCGCGGGGAGGCACTGAAGCTTTCTTT. Its translation is CASSLAPRGGTEAFF.

The rearrangement links TRBV6-6 to TRBJ2-1; 10 bases line up with TRBD2. The germline CDR1 and CDR2 sequences are MNHNY and SVGAGI (reference sequence). With 0 bases clipped from V and 15 bases from J, the junction kept 11 bases outside the gene matches. The CDR3 covers 15 residues. The CDR3 region is CASSYSEGLAERSFF. CDR3 sequence (DNA): TGTGCCAGCAGTTACTCGGAAGGACTAGCGGAAAGGTCGTTCTTC.